The table lists the clone carrying this T cell receptor (beta chain) with many counts. The antigen is not known. Molecular barcoding with unique molecular identifiers was used for the TCRbeta library. TCRdb independently ran MiXCR on the PCR reads; one entry per CDR3 protein. Of hundreds of thousands of distinct CDR3 sequences listed, roughly a tenth were seen once; the top ten hold roughly 27%. The data were obtained in a study of T-cell reconstitution after alpha-beta-depleted transplantation in children. V lost 0 bases and J 0 bases, leaving 24 bases between the germline ends. The germline V gene encodes CDR1 DFQATT and CDR2 SNEGSKA (reference sequence). The CDR3 length is 20 residues. General observations from the study: Expanded clones from the graft, numbering several hundred, reportedly supplied alpha-beta T cells about two months after transplant.

This chain connects TRBV20-1 to TRBJ2-1; unclear D gene. Sequencing was performed on PBMCs, taken before TCRalphabeta/CD19-depleted stem cell transplant. The TCR originated in a child younger than two with acute myeloid leukemia, due to receive a stem cell transplant. The CDR3 loop reads CSARDDSGDIARFSYNEQFF. The CDR3 DNA sequence: TGCAGTGCTAGAGACGACTCCGGAGATATCGCGCGATTCTCCTACAATGAGCAGTTCTTC.